This T cell receptor (beta chain) was profiled in a study of blood T cell repertoires in COVID-19. About the study: Acute-phase and convalescent COVID-19 samples originated in the United States, Italy and Spain. The analysed material was cDNA or gDNA that came from T cells, B-cell-depleted T cells, or PBMCs.

Trimming pared 0 bases from V and 10 bases from J, leaving 16 bases between. CDR1 SGHRS and CDR2 YFSETQ come from the germline V gene. The CDR3 runs 14 residues. Methods used by the authors: Reference gene primer amplification gave estimated nucleated cell counts. TCRdb's table, derived via immunoSEQ multiplex PCR, lists solely in-frame clones and lacks some. V and J calls plus clone size are reproduced from that table; the DNA served to infer D and trimming. There are some 180,000 clones in the sample; around 82% occur only once, and approximately 11% lies in the top ten. Sequencing was performed on peripheral blood. The chain uses TRBV5-1 and TRBJ1-1; TRBD1 is a possible D gene (5 bases). The TCR sequence derives from a man between 65 and 80 years old with active or convalescent COVID-19. Here the CDR3 reads CASSLDPGGGGAFF. CDR3 nucleotides: TGCGCCAGCAGCTTGGACCCCGGGGGAGGTGGAGCTTTCTTT.